The clone carrying this TCR beta chain has ten or more counts. Its antigen remains unidentified. This entry belongs to a study of metastatic and nonmetastatic thyroid tumors. Background on the study: Repertoire comparisons spanned blood and tumor or nodule tissue from malignant and benign thyroid patients.

Until they underwent thyroid surgery, no patient had received any treatment. Deletions cut 1 base from V and 0 bases from J, with 7 bases between. From germline, CDR1 is LGHDT and CDR2 YNNKEL (reference sequence). The CDR3 contains 15 residues. Study-wide results and caveats: For both blood and tumor, malignant thyroid tumors reportedly showed significantly higher TCR beta diversity than benign nodules did.

TCRdb re-clonotyped the PCR reads via MiXCR. The sample holds tens of thousands of clones; over 9.5% are singletons and the top ten take roughly 25%. Sequenced input: blood. This clonotype was sampled from a female donor with papillary thyroid cancer or a benign thyroid nodule (not recorded which). Some clones in this sample may be carry-over from other donors' samples. The chain has TRBV3-1 and TRBJ1-3; no reliable D call. Here the CDR3 reads CASSQAYSSGNTIYF. CDR3 nucleotides: TGTGCCAGCAGCCAAGCATACAGCTCTGGAAACACCATATATTTT.